Included here is one T cell receptor (beta chain) sequence, with context. This clone was counted between two and nine times. Which antigen it targets is not known. Within one base of it there is no much larger clone, and no base qualities were kept. V lost 3 bases and J lost 0 bases; the stretch between them is 14 bases long. The CDR3 runs 16 amino acids, cysteine and phenylalanine included. The DNA shown is the 48-base CDR3, in frame from base 1. Sequences PRHDT (CDR1) and FYEKMQ (CDR2) are obtained from the germline V gene (reference sequence). These data are taken from a study of blood T cell repertoires in COVID-19 (dated by TCRdb to the early 2020s). With respect to the entire study: The collaborator samples originated in the United States, Italy and Spain and spanned the acute and convalescent phases of COVID-19. The samples were drawn from two sources: the first 160 participants of the ongoing ImmuneRACE study, and 1,254 subjects contributed by 6 global collaborators. Deeply sampled blood TCRbeta repertoires from subjects exposed to, actively infected with, or recovered from COVID-19 were included in the dataset. Where available, HLA class I and class II types were obtained from metadata supplied by the sample provider rather than from assay-based typing. Nearly every sample came with metadata listing a de-identified subject ID, COVID-19 status, age in years and sex. A freely available public database, intended as a resource for researchers studying the immune response to SARS-CoV-2, is where the repertoires were released. The prospective study material was composed of cDNA or gDNA derived from T cells, B-cell-depleted T cells, or PBMCs.

The immunoSEQ Assay, a bias-controlled multiplex PCR, was used to amplify TCRbeta CDR3 regions from genomic DNA. The study's processing was this. The number of nucleated cells in each sample was estimated from the amplification of reference gene primers within the assay. To quantify the absolute abundance of each unique TCRbeta CDR3 rearrangement, sequence reads were collapsed and filtered. Productive Simpson clonality was computed per sample as the square root of Simpson's diversity index over productive rearrangements. Imported from immuneACCESS, the table was reduced by TCRdb to in-frame sequences with V and J called. These copies leave out some clones; in studies compared against another copy, an unresolved V gene accounts for under half, and the cause of the remainder is not known. D and trimming were read from the DNA, whereas the V and J calls and clone size are those reported in that table. For this sample the table gives around 160,000 clones, of which approximately 81% were detected only once. The top ten constitute about 40% of the sample.

Each collaborating institution followed its own protocols to collect whole blood in K2EDTA tubes. For TCRbeta analysis, collaborator samples were shipped as frozen whole blood, as isolated PBMCs, or as DNA extracted from either sample type. Study-wide findings and limitations: The quantity of clinical and demographic metadata differed by source and by participant and was supplied without curation.

The source material was peripheral blood. The sequence derives from a human donor in a cohort sampled during active COVID-19. The rearranged chain carries TRBV13 and TRBJ1-1; perhaps TRBD1 is the D gene, with 5 bases matching. The CDR3 reads CASSLGGSGMNTEAFF. In nucleotide form, the sequence is TGTGCCAGCAGCTTGGGGGGGTCTGGTATGAACACTGAAGCTTTCTTT.